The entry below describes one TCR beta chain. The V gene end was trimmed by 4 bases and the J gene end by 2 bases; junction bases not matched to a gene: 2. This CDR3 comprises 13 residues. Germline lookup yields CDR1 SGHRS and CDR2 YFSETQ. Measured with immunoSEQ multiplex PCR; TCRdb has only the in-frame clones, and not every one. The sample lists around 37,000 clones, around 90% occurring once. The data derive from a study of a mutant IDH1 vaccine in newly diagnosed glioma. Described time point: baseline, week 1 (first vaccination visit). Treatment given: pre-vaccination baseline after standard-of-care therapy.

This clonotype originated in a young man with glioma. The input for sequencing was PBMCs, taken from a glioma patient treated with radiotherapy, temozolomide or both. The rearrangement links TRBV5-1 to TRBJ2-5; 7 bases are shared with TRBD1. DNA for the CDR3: TGCGCCAGCAGCCCGGGACAGCAAGAGACCCAGTACTTC. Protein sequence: CASSPGQQETQYF. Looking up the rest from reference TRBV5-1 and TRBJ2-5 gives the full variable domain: KAGVTQTPRYLIKTRGQQVTLSCSPISGHRSVSWYQQTPGQGLQFLFEYFSETQRNKGNFPGRFSGRQFSNSRSEMNVSTLELGDSALYLCASSPGQQETQYFGPGTRLLVL.